This T cell receptor (beta chain) was recorded in a study of T cell responses to AZD1222 COVID-19 vaccine. Study findings and constraints: Females outnumbered males among donors, who were mostly white British; clonal diversity was possibly underestimated. Recipients of AZD1222 seropositive at baseline numbered only 5 or 6.

As for this clone: What it recognizes is unknown.

The data were produced by immunoSEQ multiplex PCR, yet TCRdb's version contains in-frame clones alone and is incomplete. Here the sample spans 150,000 to 190,000 clones, 85% to 95% being singletons. This receptor was obtained from an adult who received the AZD1222 COVID-19 vaccine. The specimen comprised peripheral blood, sampled 28 days after the second AZD1222 dose.

CDR3 residues: CAWNQRYQETQYF. The CDR3 bases are TGTGCCTGGAATCAGAGGTACCAAGAGACCCAGTACTTC. This rearrangement joins TRBV30 to TRBJ2-5, with D unclear. The V gene's germline CDR1 is GTSNPN and CDR2 SVGIG (reference sequence). This CDR3 spans 13 amino acids. Trimming stripped 4 bases from V and 0 bases from J, with 9 bases between.